This T cell receptor beta chain was documented in a study of identical twins. Via MiXCR, TCRdb re-called the 5' RACE reads, giving one row per CDR3 protein. The sample contains roughly 1,500,000 distinct CDR3 sequences, less than 35% of which appear only once. Trimming stripped 4 bases from V and 3 bases from J, with 16 bases between. Germline-derived CDR1 and CDR2 are MNHNS and SASEGT. The CDR3 spans 16 residues. The clonotype was recovered from a newborn girl in good health. Material for sequencing was cord blood. The chain joins TRBV6-1 to TRBJ1-5; D is uncertain. The CDR3 DNA is TGTGCCAGCAGTGCCCACCATGGACTTACCAATCAGCCCCAGCATTTT. Its protein is CASSAHHGLTNQPQHF.